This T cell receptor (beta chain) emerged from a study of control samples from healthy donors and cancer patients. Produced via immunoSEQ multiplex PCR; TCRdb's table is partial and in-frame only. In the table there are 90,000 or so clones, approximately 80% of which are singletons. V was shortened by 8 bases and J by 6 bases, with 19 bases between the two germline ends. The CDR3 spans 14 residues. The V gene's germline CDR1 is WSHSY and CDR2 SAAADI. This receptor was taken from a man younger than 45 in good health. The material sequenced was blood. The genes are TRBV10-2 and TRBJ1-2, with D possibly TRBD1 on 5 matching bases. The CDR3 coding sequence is TGCGCCAGCGCCATCGGGGGAATAGAGAATGGCTACACCTTC. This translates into CASAIGGIENGYTF.